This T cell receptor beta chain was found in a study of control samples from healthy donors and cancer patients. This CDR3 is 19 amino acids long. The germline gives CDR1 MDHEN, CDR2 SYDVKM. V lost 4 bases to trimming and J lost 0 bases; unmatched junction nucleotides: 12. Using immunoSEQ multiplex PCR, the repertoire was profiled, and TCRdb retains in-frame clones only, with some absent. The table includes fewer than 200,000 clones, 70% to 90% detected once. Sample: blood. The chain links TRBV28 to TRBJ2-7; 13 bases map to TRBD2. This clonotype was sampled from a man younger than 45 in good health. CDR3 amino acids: CASSSFLTSGGRSSYEQYF. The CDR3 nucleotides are TGTGCCAGCAGTTCCTTTTTGACTAGCGGGGGGCGCAGCTCCTACGAGCAGTACTTC.